This TCR beta chain was identified in a study of blood T cell repertoires in COVID-19. Study details: The United States, Italy and Spain supplied acute and convalescent COVID-19 samples.

The germline V gene encodes CDR1 SEHNR and CDR2 FQNEAQ (reference sequence). V was clipped by 0 bases and J by 5 bases, with 11 bases between them. The CDR3 spans 15 residues. Method: immunoSEQ multiplex PCR; TCRdb's copy keeps in-frame clones and lacks some. Counted here are roughly 260,000 clones, more than 85% occurring once; the ten biggest clones make up approximately 2.5%. This receptor was obtained from a person under 35 with COVID-19, enrolled during active disease. The rearrangement joins TRBV7-9 to TRBJ1-5, with D unclear. The material sequenced was peripheral blood. As DNA, the CDR3 is TGTGCCAGCAGCTTAGCGGGAGGTAAGGATCAGCCCCAGCATTTT. This codes for CASSLAGGKDQPQHF. The whole variable domain, remainder taken from reference TRBV7-9 and TRBJ1-5, is DTGVSQNPRHKITKRGQNVTFRCDPISEHNRLYWYRQTLGQGPEFLTYFQNEAQLEKSRLLSDRFSAERPKGSFSTLEIQRTEQGDSAMYLCASSLAGGKDQPQHFGDGTRLSIL.